The T cell receptor (beta chain) described here comes from a study of identical twins. The study, taken as a whole, reports: Fewer insertions characterized abundant cord blood beta clonotypes, whereas memory repertoires showed none.

Many counts were recorded for this clonotype. Antigen unknown. TCRdb ran MiXCR on the 5' RACE reads and lists one entry per CDR3 protein. The table lists 150,000 or so distinct CDR3 sequences, 3% to 4% of them singletons. This CDR3 spans 18 amino acids. With V trimmed by 4 bases and J by 4 bases, 11 bases remained unmatched. Germline V gene lookup returns CDR1 SGHAT and CDR2 FQNNGV. The receptor was derived from a man aged 18 to 29 in good health. V usage is TRBV11-2 and J usage is TRBJ2-2; 11 bases fit TRBD2. The specimen was memory T cells sorted from blood. CDR3 protein: CASSSRSGRAAGTGELFF. CDR3 DNA sequence: TGTGCCAGCAGCTCCCGTAGCGGGAGGGCGGCGGGCACCGGGGAGCTGTTTTTT.